A selection of T cell receptor beta chains follows, all from one sample in a study of blood T cell repertoires in COVID-19. Produced via immunoSEQ multiplex PCR; TCRdb's table is partial and in-frame only. Of hundreds of thousands of clones listed, approximately 86% were seen once; the top ten hold roughly 1.3%. Sample: peripheral blood. These receptors came from a young woman with COVID-19, enrolled during active disease. Each CDR3 is given with its conserved first and last residue.

V gene: TRBV2; CDR3 protein: CASRRGLRLLSYTF
V gene: TRBV12-5; CDR3 protein: CASGALTYGYTF
V gene: TRBV7-6; CDR3 protein: CASSRREEVDEQFF
V gene: TRBV19; CDR3 protein: CASSPRRGQGQAPSSYNSPLHF
V gene: TRBV29-1; CDR3 protein: CSVESRGRLDYGYTF
V gene: TRBV3-1/TRBV3-2; CDR3 protein: CASSQAPRIGGVDTGELFF
V gene: TRBV4-2; CDR3 protein: CASRDRLAGVYNEQFF
V gene: TRBV12-3/TRBV12-4; CDR3 protein: CASSLEGIGEQYF
V gene: TRBV12-3/TRBV12-4; CDR3 protein: CASSLGRGDGYTF
V gene: TRBV5-8; CDR3 protein: CASSRGFYNSPLHF
V gene: TRBV19; CDR3 protein: CASSSAGAPYEQYF
V gene: TRBV4-3; CDR3 protein: CASSQDWAGVGSPLHF
V gene: TRBV6-5; CDR3 protein: CASSFSGPYSYEQYF
V gene: TRBV7-2; CDR3 protein: CASSSNETSGGYNEQFF
V gene: TRBV7-9; CDR3 protein: CASSHKRTTGASSYNEQFF
V gene: TRBV3-1/TRBV3-2; CDR3 protein: CASSHQGLNTEAFF
V gene: TRBV3-1/TRBV3-2; CDR3 protein: CATGQGISDTQYF
V gene: TRBV19; CDR3 protein: CASTVDRDSSDTQYF
V gene: TRBV9; CDR3 protein: CASSAQTTGTGSTNEKLFF